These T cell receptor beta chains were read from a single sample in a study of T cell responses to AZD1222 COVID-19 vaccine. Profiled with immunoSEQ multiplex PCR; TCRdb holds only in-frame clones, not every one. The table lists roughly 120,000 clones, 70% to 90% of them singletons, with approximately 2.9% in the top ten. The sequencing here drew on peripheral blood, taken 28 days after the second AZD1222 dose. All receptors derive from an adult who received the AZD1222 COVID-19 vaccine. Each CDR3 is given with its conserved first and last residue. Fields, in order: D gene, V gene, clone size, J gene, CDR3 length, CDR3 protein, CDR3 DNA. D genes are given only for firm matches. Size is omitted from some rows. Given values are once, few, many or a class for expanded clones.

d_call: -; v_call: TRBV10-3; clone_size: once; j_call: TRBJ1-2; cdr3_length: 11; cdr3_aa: CAIGADPGYTF; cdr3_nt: TGTGCCATCGGCGCAGACCCGGGCTACACCTTC
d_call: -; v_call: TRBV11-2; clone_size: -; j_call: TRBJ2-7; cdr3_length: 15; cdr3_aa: CASSLDLSTGYEQYF; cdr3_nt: TGTGCCAGCAGCTTAGATCTCTCGACAGGCTACGAGCAGTACTTC
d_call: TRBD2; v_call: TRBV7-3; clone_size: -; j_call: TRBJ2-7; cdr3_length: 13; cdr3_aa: CASSPAGGYEQYF; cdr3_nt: TGTGCCAGCAGCCCCGCGGGGGGGTACGAGCAGTACTTC
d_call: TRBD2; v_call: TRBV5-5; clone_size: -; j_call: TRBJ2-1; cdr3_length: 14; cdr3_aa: CASTASGGSNEQFF; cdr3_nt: TGTGCCAGCACGGCTAGCGGGGGTTCTAATGAGCAGTTCTTC
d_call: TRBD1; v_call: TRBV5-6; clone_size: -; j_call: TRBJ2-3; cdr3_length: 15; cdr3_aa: CASSLVGTGGDTQYF; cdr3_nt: TGTGCCAGCAGCTTGGTCGGGACAGGAGGAGATACGCAGTATTTT
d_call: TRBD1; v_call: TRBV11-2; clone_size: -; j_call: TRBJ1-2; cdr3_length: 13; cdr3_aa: CASSRTGAEGYTF; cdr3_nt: TGTGCCAGCAGCAGGACAGGGGCTGAAGGCTACACCTTC
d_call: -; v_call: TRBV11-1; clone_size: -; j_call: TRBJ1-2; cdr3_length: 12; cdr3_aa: CASSLRTGGYTF; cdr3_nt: TGTGCCAGCAGCCTCAGGACTGGCGGCTACACCTTC
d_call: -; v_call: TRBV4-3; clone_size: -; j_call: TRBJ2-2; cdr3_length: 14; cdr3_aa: CASSQREYTGELFF; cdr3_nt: TGCGCCAGCAGCCAACGGGAGTACACCGGGGAGCTGTTTTTT
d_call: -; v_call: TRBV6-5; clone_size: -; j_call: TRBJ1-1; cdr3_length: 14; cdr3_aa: CASKLQGGDTEAFF; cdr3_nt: TGTGCCAGCAAACTACAGGGCGGGGACACTGAAGCTTTCTTT
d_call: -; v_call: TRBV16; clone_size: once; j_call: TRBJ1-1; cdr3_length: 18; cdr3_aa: CASSPLAGVTGMGTEAFF; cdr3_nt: TGTGCCAGCAGCCCCCTCGCCGGGGTCACAGGGATGGGGACTGAAGCTTTCTTT
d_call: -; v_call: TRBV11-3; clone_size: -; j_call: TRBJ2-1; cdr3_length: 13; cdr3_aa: CASSFQGYNEQFF; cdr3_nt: TGTGCCAGCAGCTTCCAGGGTTACAATGAGCAGTTCTTC
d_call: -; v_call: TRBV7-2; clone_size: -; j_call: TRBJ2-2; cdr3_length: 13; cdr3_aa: CASSLGTPGELFF; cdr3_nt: TGTGCCAGCAGCTTAGGTACCCCCGGGGAGCTGTTTTTT
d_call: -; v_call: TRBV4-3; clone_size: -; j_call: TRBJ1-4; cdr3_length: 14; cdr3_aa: CASSQVEGIEKLFF; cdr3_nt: TGCGCCAGCAGCCAAGTTGAGGGCATCGAAAAACTGTTTTTT
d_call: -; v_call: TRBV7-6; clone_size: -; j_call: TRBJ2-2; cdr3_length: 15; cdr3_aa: CASSSGRPNTGELFF; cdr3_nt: TGTGCCAGCAGCTCGGGACGGCCGAACACCGGGGAGCTGTTTTTT
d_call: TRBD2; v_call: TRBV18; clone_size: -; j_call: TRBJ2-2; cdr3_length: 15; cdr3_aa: CASSPQRGYTGELFF; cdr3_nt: TGTGCCAGCTCACCACAGCGGGGATACACCGGGGAGCTGTTTTTT
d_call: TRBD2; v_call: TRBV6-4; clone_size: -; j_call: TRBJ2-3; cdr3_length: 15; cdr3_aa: CASSLSGGAADTQYF; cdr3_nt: TGTGCCAGCAGCCTTAGCGGGGGGGCGGCAGATACGCAGTATTTT
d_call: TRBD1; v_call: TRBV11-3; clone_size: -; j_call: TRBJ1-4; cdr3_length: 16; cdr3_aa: CASSADRGGANEKLFF; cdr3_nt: TGTGCCAGCAGCGCGGACAGGGGTGGAGCTAATGAAAAACTGTTTTTT
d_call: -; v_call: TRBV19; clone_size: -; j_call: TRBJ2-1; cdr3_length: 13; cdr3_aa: CASSIAPLNEQFF; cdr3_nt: TGTGCCAGTAGTATAGCCCCCTTGAATGAGCAGTTCTTC
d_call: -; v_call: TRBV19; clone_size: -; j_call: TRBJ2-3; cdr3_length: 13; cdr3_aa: CASSPYNGLTQYF; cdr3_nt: TGTGCCAGTAGTCCCTATAACGGTTTAACGCAGTATTTT
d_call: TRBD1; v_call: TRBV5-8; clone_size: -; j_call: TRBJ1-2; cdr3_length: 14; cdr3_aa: CASRGTGTGYGYTF; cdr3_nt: TGTGCCAGCAGAGGGACCGGGACAGGCTATGGCTACACCTTC
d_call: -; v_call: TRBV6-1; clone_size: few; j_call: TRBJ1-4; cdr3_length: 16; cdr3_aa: CASSEAGGRGDEKLFF; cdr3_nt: TGTGCCAGCAGTGAAGCCGGGGGGCGAGGCGATGAAAAACTGTTTTTT
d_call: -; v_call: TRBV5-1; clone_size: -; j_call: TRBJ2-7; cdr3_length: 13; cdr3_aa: CASSHTGFHEQYF; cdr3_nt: TGCGCCAGCAGCCATACAGGGTTCCACGAGCAGTACTTC
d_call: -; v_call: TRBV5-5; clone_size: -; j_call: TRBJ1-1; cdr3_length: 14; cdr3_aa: CASSPRAMNTEAFF; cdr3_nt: TGTGCCAGCAGCCCTCGGGCCATGAACACTGAAGCTTTCTTT
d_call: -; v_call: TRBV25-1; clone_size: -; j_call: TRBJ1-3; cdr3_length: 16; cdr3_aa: CASSPIDWTAGNTIYF; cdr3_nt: TGTGCCAGCAGCCCGATAGACTGGACCGCTGGAAACACCATATATTTT
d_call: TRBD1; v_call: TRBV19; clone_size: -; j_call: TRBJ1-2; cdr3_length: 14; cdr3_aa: CASKRQGAKYGYTF; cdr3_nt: TGTGCCAGTAAAAGACAGGGGGCAAAGTATGGCTACACCTTC
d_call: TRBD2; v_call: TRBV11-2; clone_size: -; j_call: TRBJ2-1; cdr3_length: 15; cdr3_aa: CASSQGAGGRNEQFF; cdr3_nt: TGTGCCAGCAGCCAAGGAGCGGGGGGGCGAAATGAGCAGTTCTTC
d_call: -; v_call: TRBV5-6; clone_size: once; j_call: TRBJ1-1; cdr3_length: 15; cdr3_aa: CASSLVGQSNTEAFF; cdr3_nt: TGTGCCAGCAGCTTGGTAGGGCAGAGCAACACTGAAGCTTTCTTT
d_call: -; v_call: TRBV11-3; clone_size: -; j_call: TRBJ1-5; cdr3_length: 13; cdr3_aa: CASSLDGAQPQHF; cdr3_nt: TGTGCCAGCAGCTTAGATGGGGCTCAGCCCCAGCATTTT
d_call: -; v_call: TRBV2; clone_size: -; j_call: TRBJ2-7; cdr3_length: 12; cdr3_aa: CASSGGVHEQYF; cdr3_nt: TGTGCCAGCAGTGGGGGGGTCCACGAGCAGTACTTC
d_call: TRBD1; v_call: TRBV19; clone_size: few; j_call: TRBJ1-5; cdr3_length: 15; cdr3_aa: CASSMGPGQGQPQHF; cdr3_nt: TGTGCCAGTAGTATGGGACCGGGACAGGGACAGCCCCAGCATTTT
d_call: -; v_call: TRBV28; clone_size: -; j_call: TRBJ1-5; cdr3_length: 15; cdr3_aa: CASSPIPRRGQPQHF; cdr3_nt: TGTGCCAGCAGTCCCATCCCTAGGCGGGGTCAGCCCCAGCATTTT
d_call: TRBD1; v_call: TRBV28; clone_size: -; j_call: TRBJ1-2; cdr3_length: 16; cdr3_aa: CASSNYYIRQGLGYTF; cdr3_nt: TGTGCCAGCAGCAATTATTACATACGACAGGGGCTGGGCTACACCTTC
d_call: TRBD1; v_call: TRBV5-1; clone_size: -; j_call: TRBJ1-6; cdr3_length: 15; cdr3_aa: CASSSYRGTDSPLHF; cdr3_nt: TGCGCCAGCAGCTCCTACAGGGGTACGGATTCACCCCTCCACTTT
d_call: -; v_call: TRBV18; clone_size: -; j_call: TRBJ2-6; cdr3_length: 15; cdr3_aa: CASSPTGSGANVLTF; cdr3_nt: TGTGCCAGCTCACCGACTGGTTCTGGGGCCAACGTCCTGACTTTC
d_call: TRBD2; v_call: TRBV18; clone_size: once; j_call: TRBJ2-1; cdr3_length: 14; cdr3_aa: CASSGGAVYNEQFF; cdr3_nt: TGTGCCAGCAGCGGGGGGGCTGTATACAATGAGCAGTTCTTC
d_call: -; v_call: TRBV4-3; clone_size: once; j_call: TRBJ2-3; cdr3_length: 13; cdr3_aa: CASSQDFADTQYF; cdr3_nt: TGCGCCAGCAGCCAAGATTTCGCAGATACGCAGTATTTT
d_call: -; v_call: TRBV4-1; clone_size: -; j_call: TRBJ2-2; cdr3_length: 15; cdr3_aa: CASSHRGGVGGELFF; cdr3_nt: TGCGCCAGCAGCCATAGAGGTGGGGTAGGCGGGGAGCTGTTTTTT
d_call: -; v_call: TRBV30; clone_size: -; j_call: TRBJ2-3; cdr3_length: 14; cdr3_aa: CAWASGDPTDTQYF; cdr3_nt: TGTGCCTGGGCCTCCGGGGATCCGACAGATACGCAGTATTTT
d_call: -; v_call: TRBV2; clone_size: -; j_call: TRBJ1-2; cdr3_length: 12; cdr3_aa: CASSASRVGYTF; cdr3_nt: TGTGCCAGCAGTGCAAGCAGGGTGGGCTACACCTTC
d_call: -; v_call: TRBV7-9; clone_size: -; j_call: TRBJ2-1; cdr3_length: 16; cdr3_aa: CASSLTSRLGYNEQFF; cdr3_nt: TGTGCCAGCAGCTTAACGTCCAGGCTCGGATACAATGAGCAGTTCTTC
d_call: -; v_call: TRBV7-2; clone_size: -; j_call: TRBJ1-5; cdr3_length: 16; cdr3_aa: CASSPEVGRGFQPQHF; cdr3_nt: TGTGCCAGCAGCCCAGAGGTGGGGAGGGGATTTCAGCCCCAGCATTTT
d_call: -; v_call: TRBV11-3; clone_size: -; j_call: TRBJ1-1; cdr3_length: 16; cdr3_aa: CASSLGVGRRSTEAFF; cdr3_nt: TGTGCCAGCAGCTTAGGCGTTGGGCGTCGGAGCACTGAAGCTTTCTTT
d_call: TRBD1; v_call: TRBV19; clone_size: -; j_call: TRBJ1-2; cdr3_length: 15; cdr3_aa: CASSISPGQGYGYTF; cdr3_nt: TGTGCCAGTAGTATATCGCCGGGACAGGGGTATGGCTACACCTTC
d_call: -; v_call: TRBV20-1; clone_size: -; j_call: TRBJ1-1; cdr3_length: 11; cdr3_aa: CSAPKGTEAFF; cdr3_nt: TGCAGTGCTCCCAAGGGCACTGAAGCTTTCTTT
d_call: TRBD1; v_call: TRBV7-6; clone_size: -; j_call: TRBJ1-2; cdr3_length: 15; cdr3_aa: CASSSGAGGVYGYTF; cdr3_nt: TGTGCCAGCAGTTCAGGGGCAGGGGGGGTCTATGGCTACACCTTC
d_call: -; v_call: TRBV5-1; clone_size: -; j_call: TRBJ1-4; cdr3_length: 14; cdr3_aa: CASSPGSRNEKLFF; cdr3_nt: TGCGCCAGCAGCCCCGGGAGCCGTAATGAAAAACTGTTTTTT
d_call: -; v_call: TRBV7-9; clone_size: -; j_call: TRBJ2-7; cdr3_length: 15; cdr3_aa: CASSLSTGIAYEQYF; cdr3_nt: TGTGCCAGCAGCTTGTCGACGGGAATAGCCTACGAGCAGTACTTC
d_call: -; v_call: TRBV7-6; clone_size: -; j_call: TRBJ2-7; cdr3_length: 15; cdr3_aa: CASSTEVRTLGEQYF; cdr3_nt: TGTGCCAGCAGCACAGAGGTTCGGACGCTGGGGGAGCAGTACTTC
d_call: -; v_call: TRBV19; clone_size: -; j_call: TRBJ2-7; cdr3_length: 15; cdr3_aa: CASSIVMGGSYEQYF; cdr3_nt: TGTGCCAGTAGTATAGTAATGGGTGGATCCTACGAGCAGTACTTC
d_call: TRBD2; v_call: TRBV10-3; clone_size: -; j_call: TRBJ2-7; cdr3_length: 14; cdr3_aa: CAISVSGVPYEQYF; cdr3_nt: TGTGCCATCAGTGTTAGCGGGGTCCCCTACGAGCAGTACTTC
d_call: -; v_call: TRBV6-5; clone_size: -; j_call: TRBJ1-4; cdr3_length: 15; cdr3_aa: CASSYSRTFNEKLFF; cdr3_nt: TGTGCCAGCAGTTACTCGAGGACTTTCAATGAAAAACTGTTTTTT
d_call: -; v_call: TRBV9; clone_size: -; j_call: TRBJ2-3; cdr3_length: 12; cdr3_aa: CASSGPTDTQYF; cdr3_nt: TGTGCCAGCAGCGGCCCCACAGATACGCAGTATTTT
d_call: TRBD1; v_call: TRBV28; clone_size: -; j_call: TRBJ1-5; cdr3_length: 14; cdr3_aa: CASSSTGSGGPQHF; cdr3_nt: TGTGCCAGCAGTTCTACAGGGTCAGGGGGGCCCCAGCATTTT